This record looks at one T cell receptor beta chain sequence and its context. These data are taken from a study of control samples from healthy donors and cancer patients. Trimming left V 2 bases short and J 4 bases short, with 8 bases between. Germline assignment: CDR1 MNHEY and CDR2 SVGAGI. The CDR3 runs to 13 residues. Measured with immunoSEQ multiplex PCR; TCRdb has only the in-frame clones, and not every one. The repertoire consists of some 15,000 clones, with 87% occurring once and the leading ten covering under 14%. This chain joins TRBV6-5 and TRBJ1-2; D might be TRBD1 (5 bases). Sequences were obtained from PBMCs. The TCR was taken from a woman aged 70-85 years with colorectal cancer. CDR3 sequence: CASSYRGTYGYTF. CDR3 in DNA: TGTGCCAGCAGTTACCGGGGGACCTATGGCTACACCTTC.